There are a few counts of the clone carrying this T cell receptor (beta chain). Its antigen is undetermined. This sample is part of a study of metastatic and nonmetastatic thyroid tumors. Study summary: The comparison covered peripheral blood and tumor or nodule tissue in malignant and benign thyroid patients. General observations from the study: It was reported that TCR beta diversity was significantly higher in malignant thyroid tumors than benign nodules, in blood and tumor.

Prior to thyroid surgery, none of the patients had received any treatment. How the authors handled the data: A distant-metastasis classifier for papillary thyroid cancer was built using CDR3 differences across clinicopathological groups. TCRdb re-called clones from the PCR reads using MiXCR. It is TCRdb's table, rather than the study itself, that gives the V and J calls and clone size. The data hold 20,000 to 30,000 clones, with roughly 25% observed a single time. The CDR3 is 11 amino acids. Per the germline V gene, CDR1 is SQVTM and CDR2 is ANQGSEA. V lost 5 bases and J lost 8, with 9 bases in between.

The chain couples TRBV29-1 to TRBJ1-4; D gene unclear. The receptor was isolated from a female donor with papillary thyroid cancer or a benign thyroid nodule (not recorded which). Some clones in this sample may be carry-over from other donors' samples. Sequencing was carried out using blood. The CDR3 sequence: CSVMYREKLFF. CDR3 coding DNA: TGCAGCGTTATGTATAGGGAAAAACTGTTTTTT.